This T cell receptor beta chain was captured by sequencing in a study of blood T cell repertoires in COVID-19. In the study overall: The United States, Italy and Spain supplied acute and convalescent COVID-19 samples. PBMCs, B-cell-depleted T cells, or T cells were the source of the cDNA or gDNA that made up the material.

V was pared by 5 bases and J by 0 bases, with 12 bases of the junction left unmatched. The germline V gene has CDR1 MNHEY and CDR2 SVGEGT. The CDR3 is made up of 17 amino acids. This clone was seen just once. In the original workflow: For nucleated cells, counts were estimated from reference gene primer amplification. Using immunoSEQ multiplex PCR, the repertoire was profiled, and TCRdb retains in-frame clones only, with some absent. V, J and clone size are taken as reported in that table, and D and trimming were inferred from the DNA itself. This sample has tens of thousands of clones, with 85% found just once.

The sequenced material came from peripheral blood. The receptor was derived from a human donor in a cohort sampled during active COVID-19. The chain uses TRBV6-2 or TRBV6-3 and TRBJ1-1, with 7 bases fitting TRBD1. The CDR3 protein is CASSPWTGQGMNTEAFF. The CDR3 DNA reads as TGTGCCAGCAGTCCATGGACAGGTCAGGGCATGAACACTGAAGCTTTCTTT.